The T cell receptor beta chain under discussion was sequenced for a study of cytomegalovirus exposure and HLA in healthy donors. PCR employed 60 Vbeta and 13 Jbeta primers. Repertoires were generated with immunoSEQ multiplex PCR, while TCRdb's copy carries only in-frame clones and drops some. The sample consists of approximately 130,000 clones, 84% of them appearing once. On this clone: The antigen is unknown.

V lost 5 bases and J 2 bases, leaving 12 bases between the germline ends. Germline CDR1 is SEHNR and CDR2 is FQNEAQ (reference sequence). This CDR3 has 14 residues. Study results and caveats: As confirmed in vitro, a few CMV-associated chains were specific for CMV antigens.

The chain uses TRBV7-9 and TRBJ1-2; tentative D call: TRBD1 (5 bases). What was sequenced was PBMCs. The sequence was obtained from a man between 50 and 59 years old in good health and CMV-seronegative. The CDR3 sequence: CASSAGGSNYGYTF. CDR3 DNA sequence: TGTGCCAGCAGCGCCGGGGGGTCAAACTATGGCTACACCTTC.